The 10 T cell receptor beta chains below all came from one sample that was sequenced in a study of blood T cell repertoires in COVID-19 (dated by TCRdb to the early 2020s). The receptor library was made with the immunoSEQ multiplex PCR assay. TCRdb took over this immuneACCESS table, retaining in-frame rearrangements with V and J assigned. Such tables are incomplete; in checked studies, under half of the missing clones stem from an unresolved V gene, and the remainder is unexplained. This sample gives nearly 200,000 clones in total; around four fifths of them show up just once. Approximately 6.9% of the sample is held by the ten biggest clonotypes. Sequenced sample: peripheral blood. Every receptor here comes from a human donor with acute or convalescent COVID-19. The donor label of this sample is uncertain.

Relative to its sample, this clone is large. The CDR3 is CASSPVTGGNTEAFF. Here the CDR3 DNA reads TGTGCCAGCTCACCAGTGACAGGGGGGAACACTGAAGCTTTCTTT. The V gene is TRBV18, the J gene TRBJ1-1, with 9 bases lining up with TRBD1. Germline values: CDR1 KGHSH, CDR2 LQKENI. This CDR3 is built from 15 residues. Trimming cost V 2 bases and J 1 base; bases outside gene matches: 2.

The chain recombines TRBV7-8 with TRBJ2-3; the match to TRBD2 covers 10 bases. With V trimmed by 4 bases and J by 0 bases, 4 bases remained unmatched. CDR3 length equals 16 residues. Germline CDR1 and CDR2: SGHVS and FQNEAQ. The CDR3 protein is CASSSGTSDSTDTQYF. The CDR3, as DNA: TGTGCCAGCAGCTCAGGGACTAGCGATAGCACAGATACGCAGTATTTT.

J is TRBJ2-7 and V is TRBV27; TRBD1 might be the D (5 bases). Trimming left V 5 bases short and J 2 bases short, with 16 bases between. CDR3 size: 15 residues. Germline values: CDR1 MNHEY, CDR2 SMNVEV (reference sequence). CDR3 in amino acids: CASSPRPDRAYEQYF. The DNA of the CDR3 is TGTGCCAGCAGTCCTAGGCCCGACAGAGCCTACGAGCAGTACTTC.

This clone came up once. This chain links TRBV18 with TRBJ1-1; 9 bases match TRBD1. Trimming removed 1 base from V and 4 bases from J; junction bases left unmatched: 4. The CDR3 loop spans 15 amino acids. The germline V gene encodes CDR1 KGHSH and CDR2 LQKENI. DNA of the CDR3: TGTGCCAGCTCACCACAAAGACAGGGGGGCACTGAAGCTTTCTTT. Protein sequence: CASSPQRQGGTEAFF.

V gene TRBV28 combines with J gene TRBJ2-2; 7 bases are shared with TRBD1. Germline V gene data show CDR1 as MDHEN and CDR2 as SYDVKM. This CDR3 spans 16 amino acids. Losses at the gene ends were 4 bases for V and 2 bases for J; bases not matched to a gene: 7. CDR3 DNA sequence: TGTGCCAGCAGTTGGGACAGCCGGCCCAACACCGGGGAGCTGTTTTTT. This gives the protein CASSWDSRPNTGELFF.

The chain joins TRBV11-3 to TRBJ2-2; weak D call: TRBD2 (5 bases). This CDR3 spans 14 amino acids. Trimming removed 3 bases at V and 4 bases at J, with 9 bases between. The germline V gene encodes CDR1 SGHNT and CDR2 YENEEA. The CDR3 nucleotides read TGTGCCAGCAGCTTCGGTGCGGGCACCGGGGAGCTGTTTTTT. Translating it yields CASSFGAGTGELFF.

V and J are TRBV5-1 and TRBJ2-5; D perhaps matches TRBD1 (5 bases). Germline CDR1 reads SGHRS; CDR2 reads YFSETQ. V was trimmed by 0 bases and J by 1 base, leaving 7 bases between them. CDR3 length: 14 residues. CDR3 in amino acids: CASSLGQPQETQYF. The CDR3 region has the DNA TGCGCCAGCAGCTTGGGACAGCCCCAAGAGACCCAGTACTTC. Supplemented by reference TRBV5-1 and TRBJ2-5, the full variable domain reads KAGVTQTPRYLIKTRGQQVTLSCSPISGHRSVSWYQQTPGQGLQFLFEYFSETQRNKGNFPGRFSGRQFSNSRSEMNVSTLELGDSALYLCASSLGQPQETQYFGPGTRLLVL.

This chain links TRBV18 with TRBJ1-1, with D unclear. Germline V lookup: CDR1 KGHSH, CDR2 LQKENI. V lost 0 bases to trimming and J lost 7 bases, with 9 bases between them. The CDR3 length is 13 residues. The CDR3, as DNA: TGTGCCAGCTCACCACCGGGCTACGGTGAAGCTTTCTTT. This sequence encodes CASSPPGYGEAFF.

The chain carries TRBV27 and TRBJ2-7; perhaps TRBD2 as D (5 bases). Germline-derived CDR1 and CDR2 are MNHEY and SMNVEV (reference sequence). Trimming stripped 4 bases from V and 2 bases from J, with 21 bases between. There are 17 residues in the CDR3. This chain's CDR3 is CASSYTRGRERTYEQYF. The CDR3 DNA reads as TGTGCCAGCAGTTATACCCGAGGACGGGAACGGACCTACGAGCAGTACTTC.

This clone was recorded a few times. The CDR3 sequence is CASSLGLMNTEAFF. The CDR3 nucleotides are TGCGCCAGCAGCTTGGGACTGATGAACACTGAAGCTTTCTTT. The J gene is TRBJ1-1, the V gene TRBV5-1; D remains unclear. Germline V gene lookup returns CDR1 SGHRS and CDR2 YFSETQ. The CDR3 length is 14 residues. Trimming stripped 0 bases from V and 0 bases from J, with 6 bases between.